This TCR beta chain was identified during a study of Ad26.COV2.S vaccination and SARS-CoV-2 variants. The wider study: Enrollment placed the donor in the COV1001 Ad26.COV2.S trial arm. Regarding the study as a whole: Vaccinees displayed broader spike-specific TCR repertoires than placebo recipients.

The method was immunoSEQ multiplex PCR; TCRdb's version includes in-frame clones alone and lacks a portion of them. Counted here are fewer than 900,000 clones, roughly 90% occurring once; the ten biggest clones make up 1.5%. Comments on this clone: Its antigen is unidentified. Other DNA sequences in the sample encode the same CDR3.

As to treatment: roughly 20 received Ad26.COV2.S at low or high dose, single or two shots; about 5 received placebo; per-sample allocation not given. Sampling took place 63 days after the first vaccine or placebo injection. Expression of Wuhan-strain SARS-CoV-2 spike came from the Ad26 vector that formed the vaccine. Specimen: peripheral blood, collected in a trial of Ad26.COV2.S vaccine versus placebo. The clonotype originates from a person between 18 and 65 years old who received the Ad26.COV2.S COVID-19 vaccine or a placebo.

The CDR3 sequence is CASGLVLGSGELFF. DNA for the CDR3: TGTGCTAGTGGTTTGGTACTCGGGTCCGGGGAGCTGTTTTTT. This chain uses TRBV12-5 with TRBJ2-2; D remains ambiguous. CDR3 length: 14 residues. The V gene lost 0 bases and the J gene lost 6 bases, with 8 bases spanning the gap. CDR1 is LGHNT, CDR2 FRNRAP, per germline.